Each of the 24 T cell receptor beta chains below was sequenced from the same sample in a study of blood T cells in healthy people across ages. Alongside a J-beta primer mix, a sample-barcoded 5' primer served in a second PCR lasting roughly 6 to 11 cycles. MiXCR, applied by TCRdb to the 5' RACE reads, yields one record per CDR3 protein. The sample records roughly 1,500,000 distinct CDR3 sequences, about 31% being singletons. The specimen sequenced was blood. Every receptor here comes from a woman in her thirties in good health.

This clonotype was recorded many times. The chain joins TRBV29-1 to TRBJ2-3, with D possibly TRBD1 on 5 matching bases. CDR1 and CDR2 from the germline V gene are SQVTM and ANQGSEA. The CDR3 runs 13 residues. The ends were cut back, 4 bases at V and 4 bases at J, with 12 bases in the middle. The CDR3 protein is CSVVQGWPDTQYF. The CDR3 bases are TGCAGCGTTGTGCAGGGATGGCCAGATACGCAGTATTTT.

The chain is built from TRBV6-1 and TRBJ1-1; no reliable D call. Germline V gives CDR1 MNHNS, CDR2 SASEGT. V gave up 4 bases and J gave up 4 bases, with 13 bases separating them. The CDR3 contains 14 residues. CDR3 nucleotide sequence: TGTGCCAGCAGTGTAGAACTCAAGGGCACTGAAGCTTTCTTT. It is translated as CASSVELKGTEAFF.

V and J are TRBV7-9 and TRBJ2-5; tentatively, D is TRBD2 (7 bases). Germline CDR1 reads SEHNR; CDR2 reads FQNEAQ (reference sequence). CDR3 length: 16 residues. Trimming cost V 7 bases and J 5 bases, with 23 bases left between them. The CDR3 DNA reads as TGTGCCAGCACCCGGGGGGCGGGATCGGTCCCCGAGACCCAGTACTTC. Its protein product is CASTRGAGSVPETQYF.

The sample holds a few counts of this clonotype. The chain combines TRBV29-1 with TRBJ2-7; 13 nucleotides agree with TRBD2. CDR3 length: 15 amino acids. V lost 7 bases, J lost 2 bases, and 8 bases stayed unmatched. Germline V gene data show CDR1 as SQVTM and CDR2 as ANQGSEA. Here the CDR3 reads CSGSGTSGDTYEQYF. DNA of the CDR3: TGCAGCGGTTCCGGGACTAGCGGGGATACCTACGAGCAGTACTTC.

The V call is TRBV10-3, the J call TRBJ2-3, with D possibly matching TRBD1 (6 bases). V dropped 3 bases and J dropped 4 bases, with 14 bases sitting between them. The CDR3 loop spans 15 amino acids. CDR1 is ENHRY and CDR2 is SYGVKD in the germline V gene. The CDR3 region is CAISDQQGSSDTQYF. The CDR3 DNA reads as TGTGCCATCAGTGACCAACAGGGATCGTCAGATACGCAGTATTTT.

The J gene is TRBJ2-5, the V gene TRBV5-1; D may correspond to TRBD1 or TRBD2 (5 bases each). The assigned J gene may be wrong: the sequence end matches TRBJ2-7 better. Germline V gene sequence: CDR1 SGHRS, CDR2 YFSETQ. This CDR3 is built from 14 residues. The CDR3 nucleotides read TGCGCCAGCAGCAGCCGGGACGTATCCTACGAGCAGTACTTC. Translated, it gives CASSSRDVSYEQYF.

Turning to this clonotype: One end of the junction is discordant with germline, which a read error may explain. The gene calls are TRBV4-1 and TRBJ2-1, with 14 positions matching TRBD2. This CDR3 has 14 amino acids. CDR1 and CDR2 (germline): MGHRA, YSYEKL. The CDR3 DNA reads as TGCGTCAGCCGTGGACTAGCGGGAGGTGTTGAGCAGTTCTTC. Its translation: CVSRGLAGGVEQFF.

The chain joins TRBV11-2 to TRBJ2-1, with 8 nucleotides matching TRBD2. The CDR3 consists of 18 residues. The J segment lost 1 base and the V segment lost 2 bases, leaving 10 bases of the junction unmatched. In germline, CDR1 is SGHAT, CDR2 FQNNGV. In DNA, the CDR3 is TGTGCCAGCAGCTTATCGGGAGCGGGAGCCTCTTCCTACAATGAGCAGTTCTTC. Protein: CASSLSGAGASSYNEQFF.

The CDR3 bases are TGTGCCAGCAGCCAAGCCGGGGGGATTAACGAGCAGTACTTC. Its protein product is CASSQAGGINEQYF. The rearrangement uses TRBV6-2 or TRBV6-3 and TRBJ2-7; TRBD2 matches 7 bases. The germline V gene encodes CDR1 MNHEY and CDR2 SVGEGT. V gave up 6 bases and J gave up 5 bases; unmatched junction bases: 10. The CDR3 runs 14 residues.

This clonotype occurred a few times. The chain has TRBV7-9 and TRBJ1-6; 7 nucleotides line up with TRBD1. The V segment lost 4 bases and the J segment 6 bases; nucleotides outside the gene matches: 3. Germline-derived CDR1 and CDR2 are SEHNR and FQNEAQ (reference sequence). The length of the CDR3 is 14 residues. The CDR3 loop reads CASSSGQSNSPLHF. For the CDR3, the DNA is TGTGCCAGCAGCTCGGGACAGAGTAATTCACCCCTCCACTTT. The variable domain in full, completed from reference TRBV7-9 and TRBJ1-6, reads DTGVSQNPRHKITKRGQNVTFRCDPISEHNRLYWYRQTLGQGPEFLTYFQNEAQLEKSRLLSDRFSAERPKGSFSTLEIQRTEQGDSAMYLCASSSGQSNSPLHFGNGTRLTVT.

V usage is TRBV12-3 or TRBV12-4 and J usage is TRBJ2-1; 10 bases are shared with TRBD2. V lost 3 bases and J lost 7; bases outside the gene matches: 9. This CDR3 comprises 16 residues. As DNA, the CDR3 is TGTGCCAGCAGTTTTGGGCTAGCGGGAGATTGGAATGAGCAGTTCTTC. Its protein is CASSFGLAGDWNEQFF.

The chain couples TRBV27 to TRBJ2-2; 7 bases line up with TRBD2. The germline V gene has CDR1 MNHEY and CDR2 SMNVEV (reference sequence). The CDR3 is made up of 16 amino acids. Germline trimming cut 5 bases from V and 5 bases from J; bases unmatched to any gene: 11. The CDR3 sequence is CASSHLAGAGTGELFF. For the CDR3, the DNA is TGTGCCAGCAGTCATCTGGCGGGAGCTGGGACCGGGGAGCTGTTTTTT.

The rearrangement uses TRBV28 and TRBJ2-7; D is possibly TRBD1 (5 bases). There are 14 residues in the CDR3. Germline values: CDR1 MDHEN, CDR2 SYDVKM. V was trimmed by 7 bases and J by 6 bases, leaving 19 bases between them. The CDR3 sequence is CASNTPGSLTEQYF. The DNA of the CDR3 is TGTGCCAGCAATACACCAGGGTCCCTGACCGAGCAGTACTTC. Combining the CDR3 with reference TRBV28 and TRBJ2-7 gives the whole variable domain DVKVTQSSRYLVKRTGEKVFLECVQDMDHENMFWYRQDPGLGLRLIYFSYDVKMKEKGDIPEGYSVSREKKERFSLILESASTNQTSMYLCASNTPGSLTEQYFGPGTRLTVT.

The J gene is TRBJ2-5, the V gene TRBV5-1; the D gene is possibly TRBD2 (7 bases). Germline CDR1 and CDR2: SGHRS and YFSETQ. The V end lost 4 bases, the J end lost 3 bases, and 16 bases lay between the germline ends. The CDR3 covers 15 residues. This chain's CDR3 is CASSPLAGAEETQYF. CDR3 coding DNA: TGCGCCAGCAGCCCCCTTGCGGGGGCAGAAGAGACCCAGTACTTC.

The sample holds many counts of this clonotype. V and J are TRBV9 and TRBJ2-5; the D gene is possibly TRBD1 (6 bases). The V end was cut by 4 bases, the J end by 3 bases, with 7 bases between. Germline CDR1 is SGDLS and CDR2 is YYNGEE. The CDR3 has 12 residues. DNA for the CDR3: TGTGCCAGCAGCAGGGGGAAAGAGACCCAGTACTTC. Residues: CASSRGKETQYF.

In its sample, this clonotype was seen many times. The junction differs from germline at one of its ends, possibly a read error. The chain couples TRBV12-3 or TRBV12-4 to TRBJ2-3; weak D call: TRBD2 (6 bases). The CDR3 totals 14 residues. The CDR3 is CASSLGTSTDTQYF. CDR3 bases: TGTGCCAGCAGCTTAGGGACTAGCACAGATACGCAGTATTTT.

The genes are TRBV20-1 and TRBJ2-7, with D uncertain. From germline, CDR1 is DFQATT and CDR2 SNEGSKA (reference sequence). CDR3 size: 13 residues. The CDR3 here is CSAAAPIYYEQYF. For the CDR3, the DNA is TGCAGCGCCGCTGCCCCGATATACTACGAGCAGTACTTC.

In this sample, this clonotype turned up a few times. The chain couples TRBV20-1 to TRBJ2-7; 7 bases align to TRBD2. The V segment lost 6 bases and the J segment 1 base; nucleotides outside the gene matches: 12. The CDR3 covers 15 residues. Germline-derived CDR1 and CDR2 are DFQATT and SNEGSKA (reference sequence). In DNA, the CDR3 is TGCAGTGCCGTAAATCTAGCGGTTACGTCCTACGAGCAGTACTTC. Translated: CSAVNLAVTSYEQYF.

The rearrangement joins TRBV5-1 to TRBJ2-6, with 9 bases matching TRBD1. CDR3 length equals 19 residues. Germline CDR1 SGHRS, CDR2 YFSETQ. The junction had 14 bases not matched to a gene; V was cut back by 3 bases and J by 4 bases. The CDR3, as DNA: TGCGCCAGCAGCTCAGACCGGGACAGGGCTCCTTGGGGGGCCAACGTCCTGACTTTC. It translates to CASSSDRDRAPWGANVLTF. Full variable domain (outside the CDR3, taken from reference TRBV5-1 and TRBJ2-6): KAGVTQTPRYLIKTRGQQVTLSCSPISGHRSVSWYQQTPGQGLQFLFEYFSETQRNKGNFPGRFSGRQFSNSRSEMNVSTLELGDSALYLCASSSDRDRAPWGANVLTFGAGSRLTVL.

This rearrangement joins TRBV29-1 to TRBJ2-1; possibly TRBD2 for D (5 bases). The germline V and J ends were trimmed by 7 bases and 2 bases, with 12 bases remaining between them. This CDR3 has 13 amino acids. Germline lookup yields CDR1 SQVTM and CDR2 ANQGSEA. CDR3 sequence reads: CSAEQRTYNEQFF. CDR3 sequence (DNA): TGCAGCGCCGAGCAGCGGACCTACAATGAGCAGTTCTTC.

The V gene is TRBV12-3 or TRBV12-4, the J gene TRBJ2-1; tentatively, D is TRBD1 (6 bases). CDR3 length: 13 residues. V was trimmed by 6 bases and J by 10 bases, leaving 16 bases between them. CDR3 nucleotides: TGTGCCAGCAGACCAGGGGCAGGGGCCGAGCAGTTCTTC. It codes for CASRPGAGAEQFF.

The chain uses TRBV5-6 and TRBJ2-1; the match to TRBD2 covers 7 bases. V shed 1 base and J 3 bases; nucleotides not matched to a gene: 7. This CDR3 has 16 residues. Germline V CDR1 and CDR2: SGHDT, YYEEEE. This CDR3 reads CASSLKLARLYNEQFF. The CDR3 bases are TGTGCCAGCAGCTTGAAACTAGCGAGACTCTACAATGAGCAGTTCTTC.

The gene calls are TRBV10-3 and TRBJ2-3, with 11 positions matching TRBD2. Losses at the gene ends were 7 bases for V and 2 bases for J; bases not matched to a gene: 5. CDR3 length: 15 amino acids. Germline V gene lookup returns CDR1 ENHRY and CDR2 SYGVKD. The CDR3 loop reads CAITTSGGYTDTQYF. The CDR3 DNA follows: TGTGCCATCACCACTAGCGGGGGATACACAGATACGCAGTATTTT.

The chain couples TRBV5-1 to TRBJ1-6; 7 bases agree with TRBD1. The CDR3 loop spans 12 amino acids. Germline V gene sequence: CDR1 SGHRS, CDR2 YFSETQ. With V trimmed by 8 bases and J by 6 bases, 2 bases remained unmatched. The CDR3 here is CASWDSNSPLHF. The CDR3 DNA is TGCGCCAGTTGGGACAGTAATTCACCCCTCCACTTT. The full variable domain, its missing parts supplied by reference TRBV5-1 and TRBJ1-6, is KAGVTQTPRYLIKTRGQQVTLSCSPISGHRSVSWYQQTPGQGLQFLFEYFSETQRNKGNFPGRFSGRQFSNSRSEMNVSTLELGDSALYLCASWDSNSPLHFGNGTRLTVT.